This T cell receptor (beta chain) was documented in a study of blood T cell repertoires in COVID-19. In the study overall: From T cells, B-cell-depleted T cells, or PBMCs came the material, which was cDNA or gDNA.

Under the authors' procedure: Estimation of nucleated cell counts was performed using reference gene primer amplification. Only in-frame clones appear in the TCRdb table, and some are missing; sequencing was by immunoSEQ multiplex PCR. V and J calls and clone size are those listed in that table; D and trimming were worked out from the DNA. The data hold about 140,000 clones, with around four fifths observed a single time. The V gene lost 1 base and the J gene lost 2 bases, with 15 bases spanning the gap. The CDR3 loop spans 17 amino acids. Germline V gene lookup returns CDR1 KGHSH and CDR2 LQKENI. Sequencing input: peripheral blood. The gene calls are TRBV18 and TRBJ1-3; maybe TRBD1 (6 bases). The source of this sequence is a human donor in a cohort sampled during active COVID-19. This chain's CDR3 is CASSPRGGDKTGNTIYF. The DNA for the CDR3 is TGTGCCAGCTCACCACGAGGGGGGGATAAGACTGGAAACACCATATATTTT. Looking up the rest from reference TRBV18 and TRBJ1-3 gives the full variable domain: NAGVMQNPRHLVRRRGQEARLRCSPMKGHSHVYWYRQLPEEGLKFMVYLQKENIIDESGMPKERFSAEFPKEGPSILRIQQVVRGDSAAYFCASSPRGGDKTGNTIYFGEGSWLTVV.